The clone carrying this TCR beta chain showed up just a few times. Its antigen is undetermined. CDR1 is SQVTM and CDR2 is ANQGSEA in the germline V gene. The CDR3 length is 12 residues. Trimming took off 2 bases at V and 4 bases at J, with 7 bases between the two ends. This entry is derived from a study of T cells after yellow fever vaccination. As for the study in general: SMART-Seq v4 Ultra Low Input prepared the low-cell-number fractions.

Notes on the study in general: Among primary-vaccination clones, most reappeared after the booster, at approximately 97% for CD4 and around 90% for CD8.

TCRdb used MiXCR to reprocess the 5' RACE reads, holding one entry per CDR3 protein. Among 450,000 to 650,000 distinct CDR3 sequences listed, approximately 13% were seen once. This chain joins TRBV29-1 and TRBJ2-3; no firm D call. Material: PBMCs, obtained on the day of the yellow fever booster vaccination. The source of this sequence is a man between 25 and 39 years old who received the YFV17D yellow fever vaccine. CDR3 DNA sequence: TGCAGCGTTGAACCGGGCCCAGATACGCAGTATTTT. Its protein product is CSVEPGPDTQYF.